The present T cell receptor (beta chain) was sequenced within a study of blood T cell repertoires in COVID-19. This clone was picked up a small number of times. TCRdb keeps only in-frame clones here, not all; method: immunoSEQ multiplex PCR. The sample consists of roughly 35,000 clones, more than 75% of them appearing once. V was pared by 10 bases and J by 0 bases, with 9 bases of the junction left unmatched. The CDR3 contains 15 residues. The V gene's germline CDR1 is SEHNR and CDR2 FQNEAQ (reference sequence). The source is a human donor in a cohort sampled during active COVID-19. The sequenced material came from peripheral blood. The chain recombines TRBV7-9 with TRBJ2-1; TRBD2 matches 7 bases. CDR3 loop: CATTPRGSSYNEQFF. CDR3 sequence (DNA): TGTGCCACCACCCCGCGGGGGAGCTCCTACAATGAGCAGTTCTTC.